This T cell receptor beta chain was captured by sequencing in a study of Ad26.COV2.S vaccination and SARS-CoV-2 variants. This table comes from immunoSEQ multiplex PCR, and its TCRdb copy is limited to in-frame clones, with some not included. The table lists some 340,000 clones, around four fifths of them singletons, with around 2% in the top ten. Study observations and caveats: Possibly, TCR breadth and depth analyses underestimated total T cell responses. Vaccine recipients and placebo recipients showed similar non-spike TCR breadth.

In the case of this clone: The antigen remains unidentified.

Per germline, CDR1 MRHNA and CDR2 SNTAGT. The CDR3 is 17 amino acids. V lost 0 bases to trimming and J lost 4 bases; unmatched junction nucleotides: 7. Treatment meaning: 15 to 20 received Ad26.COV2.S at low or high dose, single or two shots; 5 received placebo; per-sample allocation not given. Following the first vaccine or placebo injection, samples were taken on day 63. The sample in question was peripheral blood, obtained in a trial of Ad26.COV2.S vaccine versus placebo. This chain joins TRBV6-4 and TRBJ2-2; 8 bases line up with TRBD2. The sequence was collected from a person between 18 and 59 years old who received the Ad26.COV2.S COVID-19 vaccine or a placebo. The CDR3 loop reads CASSDSHGGGSTGELFF. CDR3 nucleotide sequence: TGTGCCAGCAGTGACTCACATGGCGGGGGGAGCACCGGGGAGCTGTTTTTT.